One and the same sample provided the 27 T cell receptor beta chains below, sequenced in a study of shared clonotypes between healthy human individuals. Method: immunoSEQ multiplex PCR; TCRdb's copy keeps in-frame clones and lacks some. The sample lists roughly 330,000 clones; around 72% were seen once. Input material: memory CD4+ T cells sorted from blood. Subset denoted: CD45RA-negative fraction. The receptor set was obtained from a man aged 30-40 years in good health.

The chain links TRBV5-1 to TRBJ2-1; 15 bases fit TRBD2. The V gene end was trimmed by 3 bases and the J gene end by 5 bases; junction bases not matched to a gene: 3. CDR1 and CDR2 from the germline V gene are SGHRS and YFSETQ. This CDR3 comprises 16 residues. The CDR3 sequence: CASSWGTSGRNNEQFF. CDR3 in DNA: TGCGCCAGCAGCTGGGGGACTAGCGGGAGGAACAATGAGCAGTTCTTC.

The chain links TRBV2 to TRBJ2-3; 11 nucleotides line up with TRBD2. The CDR3 extends over 19 amino acids. The V gene end was trimmed by 2 bases and the J gene end by 0 bases; junction bases not matched to a gene: 10. Germline V gene sequence: CDR1 SNHLY, CDR2 FYNNEI. CDR3 nucleotides: TGTGCCAGCAGTGAAACTTTACTAGCGGGAGTATCTAGCACAGATACGCAGTATTTT. Amino acid sequence: CASSETLLAGVSSTDTQYF.

V usage is TRBV14 and J usage is TRBJ1-4; D uncertain. The germline V gene has CDR1 SGHDN and CDR2 FVKESK. This CDR3 is built from 16 residues. V was clipped by 0 bases and J by 3 bases, with 11 bases between them. The CDR3 nucleotides are TGTGCCAGCAGCCAAGAATTGGCAGTCTCTAATGAAAAACTGTTTTTT. Its translation is CASSQELAVSNEKLFF.

On this clone itself: This may arise from a read error, as a much more abundant clone is one base away. Different DNA sequences within this sample yield the same CDR3. The rearrangement links TRBV7-2 to TRBJ2-3; D unresolved. Germline values: CDR1 SGHTA, CDR2 FQGNSA. V lost 2 bases and J 2 bases, leaving 2 bases between the germline ends. CDR3 length: 12 residues. The CDR3 reads CASSLYTDTQYF. In DNA form, the CDR3 reads TGTGCCAGCAGCTTATACACAGATACGCAGTATTTT.

This clone was seen only once. CDR3 in DNA: TGTGCCAGCAGCTTAGATAGGGCGGATACGCAGTATTTT. Translating gives CASSLDRADTQYF. This chain joins TRBV11-2 and TRBJ2-3; no clear D. Trimming shortened V by 0 bases and J by 6 bases, and 7 bases separated the two germline ends. CDR3 size: 13 residues. In germline, CDR1 is SGHAT, CDR2 FQNNGV.

The chain employs TRBV6-6 and TRBJ1-1; D gene ambiguous. Trimming shortened V by 8 bases and J by 5 bases, and 12 bases separated the two germline ends. The CDR3 consists of 12 residues. Looked up from germline, CDR1 is MNHNY and CDR2 is SVGAGI (reference sequence). The CDR3: CASLGDRTEAFF. CDR3 in DNA: TGTGCCAGCCTCGGGGATAGGACTGAAGCTTTCTTT.

The chain joins TRBV10-3 to TRBJ2-6, with 9 bases aligning to TRBD1. Per germline, CDR1 ENHRY and CDR2 SYGVKD. After removal of 10 bases from V and 2 bases from J, the junction contained 12 bases not matched to a gene. The CDR3 loop spans 17 amino acids. Written as DNA, the CDR3 is TGTGCCAGCGCTAATGGGACAGGGCAACCTGGGGCCAACGTCCTGACTTTC. Amino acids: CASANGTGQPGANVLTF.

This chain uses TRBV5-1 with TRBJ2-1, with TRBD2 matching 8 bases. Germline trimming cut 4 bases from V and 10 bases from J; bases unmatched to any gene: 13. CDR3 length equals 15 residues. CDR1 and CDR2 (germline): SGHRS, YFSETQ. As DNA, the CDR3 is TGCGCCAGCAGCCTAACTTTAATATCGGGAGGGGAGCAGTTCTTC. Protein sequence: CASSLTLISGGEQFF.

The chain uses TRBV7-8 and TRBJ2-7; possibly TRBD1 for D (5 bases). Trimming cost V 1 base and J 2 bases, with 24 bases left between them. In germline, CDR1 is SGHVS, CDR2 FQNEAQ. The CDR3 contains 19 residues. This CDR3 is CASSLGGRQGTLTPYEQYF. The CDR3 DNA reads TGTGCCAGCAGCTTAGGAGGTCGGCAGGGCACCCTTACCCCCTACGAGCAGTACTTC.

J is TRBJ2-5 and V is TRBV2; the D is unclear. V gave up 3 bases and J gave up 2 bases, with 13 bases separating them. Looked up from germline, CDR1 is SNHLY and CDR2 is FYNNEI. The CDR3 contains 15 residues. CDR3 in amino acids: CASSDQTTSQETQYF. The CDR3 nucleotides read TGTGCCAGCAGTGATCAGACAACCAGTCAAGAGACCCAGTACTTC.

The rearrangement uses TRBV19 and TRBJ2-4; 9 bases are shared with TRBD1. CDR1 and CDR2 (germline): LNHDA, SQIVND (reference sequence). Trimming cost V 3 bases and J 7 bases; bases outside gene matches: 13. CDR3 length: 17 amino acids. The CDR3 protein is CASSMNTQTGGGNIQYF. In DNA form, the CDR3 reads TGTGCCAGTAGTATGAATACCCAGACAGGGGGAGGGAACATTCAGTACTTC.

This clone has a handful of counts. The chain carries TRBV29-1 and TRBJ2-3, with TRBD1 matching over 8 bases. Germline V gene lookup returns CDR1 SQVTM and CDR2 ANQGSEA. Losses at the gene ends were 7 bases for V and 0 bases for J; bases not matched to a gene: 6. The CDR3 consists of 14 residues. CDR3 region: CSALGDRSTDTQYF. The CDR3 DNA follows: TGCAGCGCCTTGGGGGACAGGAGCACAGATACGCAGTATTTT.

The gene calls are TRBV5-1 and TRBJ1-2; D is ambiguous. Germline-derived CDR1 and CDR2 are SGHRS and YFSETQ. The CDR3 totals 15 residues. The V end lost 0 bases, the J end lost 6 bases, and 15 bases lay between the germline ends. The CDR3 DNA follows: TGCGCCAGCAGCTTGGTGACGGGAGGATCCGATGGCTACACCTTC. This translates into CASSLVTGGSDGYTF.

V gene TRBV2 combines with J gene TRBJ2-7; D perhaps matches TRBD2 (6 bases). CDR3 length: 13 residues. Germline CDR1 is SNHLY and CDR2 is FYNNEI. V was shortened by 6 bases and J by 0 bases, with 9 bases between the two germline ends. CDR3 DNA sequence: TGTGCCAGCAGATTAGCGGTCTCCTACGAGCAGTACTTC. Protein sequence: CASRLAVSYEQYF.

The V and J genes are TRBV7-2 and TRBJ2-7, with 10 bases that match TRBD1. CDR1 is SGHTA, CDR2 FQGNSA, per germline. This CDR3 is 15 amino acids long. The V and J ends lost 4 bases and 4 bases, in that order; junction bases with no gene match: 7. CDR3 sequence: CASSSLPGQGYEQYF. The CDR3 DNA reads as TGTGCCAGCAGCTCGCTACCGGGACAGGGGTACGAGCAGTACTTC.

The chain employs TRBV14 and TRBJ2-5; D might be TRBD1 or TRBD2, each matching 5 bases. Germline CDR1 reads SGHDN; CDR2 reads FVKESK. The V end lost 1 base, the J end lost 6 bases, and 12 bases lay between the germline ends. The CDR3 runs to 14 residues. The CDR3 sequence is CASSQARGKKTQYF. In nucleotides, the CDR3 is TGTGCCAGCAGCCAAGCGAGGGGCAAGAAGACCCAGTACTTC.

In its sample, this clone was seen once. The rearrangement uses TRBV18 and TRBJ2-3; D not resolved. Germline CDR1 and CDR2: KGHSH and LQKENI. This CDR3 is 12 amino acids long. Trimming pared 0 bases from V and 4 bases from J, leaving 2 bases between. CDR3 coding DNA: TGTGCCAGCTCACCACCGTCAGATACGCAGTATTTT. Protein product: CASSPPSDTQYF.

The chain couples TRBV7-2 to TRBJ2-2; 14 nucleotides line up with TRBD2. CDR1 and CDR2 (germline): SGHTA, FQGNSA. This CDR3 has 18 amino acids. V lost 6 bases and J lost 1; bases outside the gene matches: 7. The CDR3 sequence: CASSSTTSGRGNTGELFF. The CDR3 DNA sequence: TGTGCCAGCAGTTCGACGACTAGCGGGAGGGGGAACACCGGGGAGCTGTTTTTT.

The rearrangement uses TRBV18 and TRBJ2-1; D uncertain. The CDR3 loop spans 14 amino acids. V lost 3 bases to trimming and J lost 4 bases, with 10 bases between them. Looked up from germline, CDR1 is KGHSH and CDR2 is LQKENI. The CDR3 sequence: CASSPSRPYNEQFF. The CDR3 DNA reads TGTGCCAGCTCACCGTCGAGACCGTACAATGAGCAGTTCTTC.

V usage is TRBV6-1 and J usage is TRBJ2-1, with 11 bases aligning to TRBD2. Trimming removed 5 bases from V and 8 bases from J; junction bases left unmatched: 2. The CDR3 contains 13 residues. Germline lookup yields CDR1 MNHNS and CDR2 SASEGT. The CDR3 protein is CASSTSGSHEQFF. CDR3 bases: TGTGCCAGCAGTACTAGCGGGAGTCATGAGCAGTTCTTC.

This clone was seen once. This chain uses TRBV28 with TRBJ1-1; 9 nucleotides align to TRBD1. Germline CDR1 is MDHEN and CDR2 is SYDVKM. This CDR3 spans 18 amino acids. V gave up 3 bases and J gave up 0 bases; unmatched junction bases: 11. The CDR3 loop reads CASSFDRTGADMNTEAFF. The CDR3 DNA sequence: TGTGCCAGCAGTTTCGATCGGACAGGGGCCGATATGAACACTGAAGCTTTCTTT. Complete variable domain (other parts from reference TRBV28 and TRBJ1-1): DVKVTQSSRYLVKRTGEKVFLECVQDMDHENMFWYRQDPGLGLRLIYFSYDVKMKEKGDIPEGYSVSREKKERFSLILESASTNQTSMYLCASSFDRTGADMNTEAFFGQGTRLTVV.

This chain joins TRBV19 and TRBJ1-1; D is unclear. The germline gives CDR1 LNHDA, CDR2 SQIVND (reference sequence). The CDR3 extends over 14 amino acids. The V end was cut by 5 bases, the J end by 0 bases, with 10 bases between. CDR3 amino acids: CASSYGLVNTEAFF. CDR3 bases: TGTGCCAGTAGTTACGGACTCGTGAACACTGAAGCTTTCTTT.

This clone was observed a few times. The chain links TRBV28 to TRBJ2-1; TRBD1 matches at 8 bases. CDR1 and CDR2 (germline): MDHEN, SYDVKM. The V and J ends lost 6 bases and 4 bases, in that order; junction bases with no gene match: 11. The CDR3 runs 16 residues. CDR3 DNA sequence: TGTGCCAGCAGAACCAACGGACAGGGCGGGTACAATGAGCAGTTCTTC. Its translation is CASRTNGQGGYNEQFF.

The V call is TRBV2, the J call TRBJ2-7; TRBD2 might be the D (6 bases). Looked up from germline, CDR1 is SNHLY and CDR2 is FYNNEI. V lost 8 bases and J lost 5, with 13 bases in between. The CDR3 consists of 12 residues. The CDR3 region has the DNA TGTGCCAGCGTACAGCTAGCGCACGAGCAGTACTTC. Translation: CASVQLAHEQYF.

The chain is built from TRBV7-2 and TRBJ1-3; D remains unclear. The CDR3 totals 16 residues. Germline V gives CDR1 SGHTA, CDR2 FQGNSA. V lost 4 bases to trimming and J lost 0 bases, with 13 bases between them. The CDR3 nucleotides are TGTGCCAGCAGCTACGGACCCACCAGCTCTGGAAACACCATATATTTT. Translating it yields CASSYGPTSSGNTIYF. The full variable domain, completed using reference TRBV7-2 and TRBJ1-3, is GAGVSQSPSNKVTEKGKDVELRCDPISGHTALYWYRQSLGQGLEFLIYFQGNSAPDKSGLPSDRFSAERTGGSVSTLTIQRTQQEDSAVYLCASSYGPTSSGNTIYFGEGSWLTVV.

Regarding this clone: A far larger clone is one nucleotide away, so this likely arose from a read error. The J gene is TRBJ2-3, the V gene TRBV5-1; D is unclear. V dropped 0 bases and J dropped 1 base, with 3 bases sitting between them. Germline V gene sequence: CDR1 SGHRS, CDR2 YFSETQ. This CDR3 region has 13 residues. The CDR3 sequence: CASSLVGTDTQYF. CDR3 sequence (DNA): TGCGCCAGCAGCTTGGTAGGCACAGATACGCAGTATTTT.

This chain joins TRBV9 and TRBJ2-2; D remains unclear. Germline CDR1 reads SGDLS; CDR2 reads YYNGEE. The CDR3 length is 14 residues. Trimming took 0 bases from V and 6 from J, leaving 9 bases between them. CDR3 in amino acids: CASSVGGGAGELFF. In DNA, the CDR3 is TGTGCCAGCAGCGTAGGAGGTGGTGCCGGGGAGCTGTTTTTT.